Shown below are 26 T cell receptor beta chains from a single sample sequenced in a study of T cell changes during pregnancy in multiple sclerosis. Assay: immunoSEQ multiplex PCR; the TCRdb copy retains only in-frame clones and omits some. This sample yields some 130,000 clones, of which roughly 95% are seen a single time; around 0.46% belongs to the top ten. The sample was peripheral blood, taken after pregnancy. These receptors were collected from a female donor with multiple sclerosis, enrolled in a pregnancy study.

This rearrangement joins TRBV6-6 to TRBJ2-7, with 7 bases identical to TRBD2. This CDR3 has 15 amino acids. The J segment lost 5 bases and the V segment lost 6 bases, leaving 13 bases of the junction unmatched. The germline V gene has CDR1 MNHNY and CDR2 SVGAGI (reference sequence). This CDR3 reads CASRIRREKGDEQYF. The CDR3 nucleotides read TGTGCCAGCAGGATAAGGCGGGAGAAGGGCGACGAGCAGTACTTC.

The chain joins TRBV18 to TRBJ2-3, with 10 bases fitting TRBD1. With 6 bases clipped from V and 1 base from J, the junction kept 4 bases outside the gene matches. The length of the CDR3 is 15 residues. Germline V lookup: CDR1 KGHSH, CDR2 LQKENI. The CDR3 is CASSTGGVGTDTQYF. The DNA of the CDR3 is TGTGCCAGCTCGACAGGGGGCGTCGGCACAGATACGCAGTATTTT. Filled out from reference TRBV18 and TRBJ2-3, the complete variable domain reads NAGVMQNPRHLVRRRGQEARLRCSPMKGHSHVYWYRQLPEEGLKFMVYLQKENIIDESGMPKERFSAEFPKEGPSILRIQQVVRGDSAAYFCASSTGGVGTDTQYFGPGTRLTVL.

The chain uses TRBV28 and TRBJ1-4; D ambiguous. This CDR3 has 12 residues. Between the trimmed V and J ends, which lost 5 bases and 8 bases, there was a span of 9 bases. CDR1 and CDR2 from the germline V gene are MDHEN and SYDVKM. The CDR3 region is CASSLKWEKLFF. The CDR3 region has the DNA TGTGCCAGCAGTCTAAAGTGGGAAAAACTGTTTTTT.

This sequence joins TRBV27 and TRBJ2-7; 9 nucleotides agree with TRBD1. The V and J ends lost 2 bases and 2 bases, in that order; junction bases with no gene match: 1. CDR1 and CDR2 from the germline V gene are MNHEY and SMNVEV (reference sequence). CDR3 length: 14 amino acids. CDR3 in amino acids: CASSLGTGPYEQYF. DNA for the CDR3: TGTGCCAGCAGTTTAGGGACAGGGCCCTACGAGCAGTACTTC.

CDR3 bases: TGTGCCAGCAGTGGTACTAGCGGGAGCGAGCAGTACTTC. Its protein product is CASSGTSGSEQYF. The rearrangement uses TRBV25-1 and TRBJ2-7, with 11 bases identical to TRBD2. The CDR3 extends over 13 amino acids. V was pared by 4 bases and J by 6 bases, with 2 bases of the junction left unmatched. Germline assignment: CDR1 MGHDK and CDR2 SYGVNS.

As concerns this clone: At the DNA level, this CDR3 is encoded by other sequences in the same sample as well. The chain couples TRBV5-6 to TRBJ2-7; D is uncertain. CDR1 is SGHDT and CDR2 is YYEEEE in the germline V gene. Trimming stripped 1 base from V and 1 base from J, with 9 bases between. CDR3 length: 14 amino acids. The CDR3 sequence is CASSLNPGSYEQYF. In DNA, the CDR3 is TGTGCCAGCAGCTTGAACCCAGGTTCCTACGAGCAGTACTTC.

The gene calls are TRBV5-4 and TRBJ2-1; 8 bases agree with TRBD2. This CDR3 contains 16 residues. Trimming took 0 bases from V and 4 from J; bases not matched to a gene: 6. The germline CDR1 and CDR2 sequences are SGHNT and YYREEE (reference sequence). Here the CDR3 reads CASSLGSGSRYNEQFF. The CDR3 DNA follows: TGTGCCAGCAGCTTGGGAAGCGGGAGTCGTTACAATGAGCAGTTCTTC. Full variable domain (missing parts from reference TRBV5-4 and TRBJ2-1): ETGVTQSPTHLIKTRGQQVTLRCSSQSGHNTVSWYQQALGQGPQFIFQYYREEENGRGNFPPRFSGLQFPNYSSELNVNALELDDSALYLCASSLGSGSRYNEQFFGPGTRLTVL.

This clone was seen only once. V is TRBV28 and J is TRBJ2-1; 14 bases are shared with TRBD2. With V trimmed by 6 bases and J by 2 bases, 3 bases remained unmatched. Germline loops: CDR1 MDHEN, CDR2 SYDVKM. This CDR3 contains 16 residues. Written as DNA, the CDR3 is TGTGCCAGCAGCCCGACTAGCGGGAGGGCCTACAATGAGCAGTTCTTC. This sequence encodes CASSPTSGRAYNEQFF.

The chain is built from TRBV7-2 and TRBJ2-7; D unresolved. The germline gives CDR1 SGHTA, CDR2 FQGNSA. V was cut by 4 bases and J by 3 bases, with 7 bases left in between. This CDR3 comprises 12 residues. This chain's CDR3 is CASSSSRYEQYF. The CDR3 nucleotides read TGTGCCAGCAGCTCGAGCCGCTACGAGCAGTACTTC.

The chain uses TRBV28 and TRBJ2-7, with 9 bases lining up with TRBD1. This CDR3 region has 14 residues. With 6 bases clipped from V and 3 bases from J, the junction kept 6 bases outside the gene matches. Germline V gene data show CDR1 as MDHEN and CDR2 as SYDVKM. The CDR3 spells CASRIGQGRYEQYF. CDR3 DNA: TGTGCCAGCAGAATCGGACAGGGGCGCTACGAGCAGTACTTC. The entire variable domain, with the rest obtained from reference TRBV28 and TRBJ2-7, is as follows: DVKVTQSSRYLVKRTGEKVFLECVQDMDHENMFWYRQDPGLGLRLIYFSYDVKMKEKGDIPEGYSVSREKKERFSLILESASTNQTSMYLCASRIGQGRYEQYFGPGTRLTVT.

The chain couples TRBV14 to TRBJ2-1; maybe TRBD2 (5 bases). The CDR3 totals 15 residues. V lost 4 bases, J lost 0 bases, and 10 bases lay in between. The germline gives CDR1 SGHDN, CDR2 FVKESK. The CDR3 DNA reads as TGTGCCAGCAGCCCCTTAGGGAGCTCCTACAATGAGCAGTTCTTC. Residues: CASSPLGSSYNEQFF.

The rearrangement links TRBV19 to TRBJ2-7; a possible D gene is TRBD2 (6 bases). The CDR3 consists of 14 residues. V was shortened by 5 bases and J by 3 bases, with 14 bases between the two germline ends. The germline gives CDR1 LNHDA, CDR2 SQIVND (reference sequence). In nucleotides, the CDR3 is TGTGCCAGTAGTCCCCGGAGGGCGGGCTACGAGCAGTACTTC. Translating it yields CASSPRRAGYEQYF.

This rearrangement joins TRBV6-5 to TRBJ2-3; perhaps TRBD2 as D (5 bases). V lost 5 bases and J lost 5, with 17 bases in between. Germline CDR1 and CDR2: MNHEY and SVGAGI. The CDR3 has 15 amino acids. CDR3 nucleotides: TGTGCCAGCAGTAGAGGAGGTCGAAGGATAGATACGCAGTATTTT. This encodes CASSRGGRRIDTQYF.

The V gene is TRBV4-2, the J gene TRBJ2-7, with 9 bases that match TRBD1. The germline V gene has CDR1 LGHNA and CDR2 YNFKEQ. V gave up 1 base and J gave up 3 bases; unmatched junction bases: 4. CDR3 length: 15 amino acids. For the CDR3, the DNA is TGTGCCAGCAGCCAAGGGACAGGGGTACGCTACGAGCAGTACTTC. This encodes CASSQGTGVRYEQYF.

The rearrangement joins TRBV5-1 to TRBJ2-3, with 8 bases that match TRBD2. Germline trimming cut 4 bases from V and 2 bases from J; bases unmatched to any gene: 12. Looked up from germline, CDR1 is SGHRS and CDR2 is YFSETQ. CDR3 size: 17 residues. For the CDR3, the DNA is TGCGCCAGCAGCCCTGGTCTACTAGCGGCCGTCACAGATACGCAGTATTTT. Translated, it gives CASSPGLLAAVTDTQYF. Based on the CDR3 plus reference TRBV5-1 and TRBJ2-3, the full variable domain is KAGVTQTPRYLIKTRGQQVTLSCSPISGHRSVSWYQQTPGQGLQFLFEYFSETQRNKGNFPGRFSGRQFSNSRSEMNVSTLELGDSALYLCASSPGLLAAVTDTQYFGPGTRLTVL.

The rearrangement uses TRBV30 and TRBJ1-1; 8 bases agree with TRBD1. This CDR3 contains 12 residues. J gave up 4 bases and V 5 bases, and 3 bases lay outside the gene matches. In germline, CDR1 is GTSNPN, CDR2 SVGIG (reference sequence). CDR3 residues: CAWAGTGTEAFF. CDR3 in DNA: TGTGCCTGGGCCGGGACAGGCACTGAAGCTTTCTTT.

The chain employs TRBV2 and TRBJ2-2; weak D call: TRBD1 (5 bases). The CDR3 totals 14 residues. V lost 8 bases and J 5 bases, leaving 15 bases between the germline ends. The germline CDR1 and CDR2 sequences are SNHLY and FYNNEI. Written as DNA, the CDR3 is TGTGCCAGCTCAGTAGGGGCACGGACCGGGGAGCTGTTTTTT. This translates into CASSVGARTGELFF.

The chain combines TRBV14 with TRBJ2-5; 11 nucleotides agree with TRBD1. V lost 4 bases to trimming and J lost 5 bases; unmatched junction nucleotides: 9. The CDR3 totals 16 residues. Germline CDR1 reads SGHDN; CDR2 reads FVKESK. The CDR3 loop reads CASSLGQGAPGETQYF. The CDR3 DNA reads as TGTGCCAGCAGCCTCGGACAGGGGGCGCCGGGGGAGACCCAGTACTTC.

The chain employs TRBV19 and TRBJ2-3, with 11 bases matching TRBD2. Germline assignment: CDR1 LNHDA and CDR2 SQIVND (reference sequence). The V gene end was trimmed by 6 bases and the J gene end by 8 bases; junction bases not matched to a gene: 10. The CDR3 is made up of 15 amino acids. CDR3 in DNA: TGTGCCAGTAGCATCCCACTAGCGGGAGAGGGTACGCAGTATTTT. It encodes CASSIPLAGEGTQYF.

The V call is TRBV11-2, the J call TRBJ2-5, with D possibly TRBD2 on 5 matching bases. V was clipped by 1 base and J by 2 bases, with 5 bases between them. CDR3 length: 13 residues. The germline V gene encodes CDR1 SGHAT and CDR2 FQNNGV. The chain's CDR3 is CASSLGTQETQYF. CDR3 nucleotide sequence: TGTGCCAGCAGCTTAGGGACTCAAGAGACCCAGTACTTC.

This chain joins TRBV7-9 and TRBJ2-5; D gene uncertain. The CDR3 sequence is 14 residues long. V was trimmed by 4 bases and J by 2 bases, leaving 11 bases between them. Germline CDR1 SEHNR, CDR2 FQNEAQ (reference sequence). As DNA, the CDR3 is TGTGCCAGCAGCTACTCATTGAAGCAAGAGACCCAGTACTTC. Translation: CASSYSLKQETQYF. Filled out from reference TRBV7-9 and TRBJ2-5, the complete variable domain reads DTGVSQNPRHKITKRGQNVTFRCDPISEHNRLYWYRQTLGQGPEFLTYFQNEAQLEKSRLLSDRFSAERPKGSFSTLEIQRTEQGDSAMYLCASSYSLKQETQYFGPGTRLLVL.

The V gene is TRBV19, the J gene TRBJ2-2; D not certain. V was pared by 4 bases and J by 7 bases, with 19 bases between. The CDR3 is made up of 16 amino acids. The germline CDR1 and CDR2 sequences are LNHDA and SQIVND (reference sequence). The CDR3 here is CASSTTRSTFSGELFF. In DNA form, the CDR3 reads TGTGCCAGTAGTACCACCAGATCGACTTTTAGCGGGGAGCTGTTTTTT.

The chain uses TRBV30 and TRBJ1-1, with D uncertain. Germline assignment: CDR1 GTSNPN and CDR2 SVGIG (reference sequence). The CDR3 is 14 residues long. V lost 4 bases, J lost 4 bases, and 16 bases lay in between. The CDR3 sequence is CAWIGGYRITEAFF. In DNA, the CDR3 is TGTGCCTGGATCGGAGGGTACCGTATCACTGAAGCTTTCTTT.

The chain couples TRBV28 to TRBJ2-1; unclear D gene. Trimming removed 8 bases from V and 5 bases from J, with 10 bases in between. The CDR3 covers 12 residues. The germline V gene encodes CDR1 MDHEN and CDR2 SYDVKM. The CDR3 nucleotides are TGTGCCAGCCACTCCACTAACAATGAGCAGTTCTTC. Translation: CASHSTNNEQFF.

This sequence joins TRBV27 and TRBJ1-5; D uncertain. Germline lookup yields CDR1 MNHEY and CDR2 SMNVEV (reference sequence). The length of the CDR3 is 14 residues. Trimming took 5 bases from V and 5 from J, leaving 13 bases between them. As DNA, the CDR3 is TGTGCCAGCAGTCCTGCGACTCCCGATCAGCCCCAGCATTTT. Its translation: CASSPATPDQPQHF.

This clone was observed a single time. CDR3 sequence: CASSLTASSGANVLTF. In DNA form, the CDR3 reads TGTGCCAGTAGTTTAACAGCCTCTTCTGGGGCCAACGTCCTGACTTTC. The chain couples TRBV19 to TRBJ2-6; D is undetermined. Germline values: CDR1 LNHDA, CDR2 SQIVND (reference sequence). The CDR3 runs 16 residues. Trimming took off 5 bases at V and 1 base at J, with 12 bases between the two ends. The full variable domain, with the rest looked up from reference TRBV19 and TRBJ2-6, is DGGITQSPKYLFRKEGQNVTLSCEQNLNHDAMYWYRQDPGQGLRLIYYSQIVNDFQKGDIAEGYSVSREKKESFPLTVTSAQKNPTAFYLCASSLTASSGANVLTFGAGSRLTVL.